The 15 T cell receptor beta chains reported below all come from one sample, sequenced in a study of T cells in women clearing cervical HPV infection. Sequencing was performed with immunoSEQ multiplex PCR; in TCRdb, only in-frame clones are kept and a portion is missing. The listing records 20,000 or so clones. Specimen: blood buffy coat. The receptors shown here come from a woman aged 18 to 75 with a cervical HPV16 infection that either progressed to CIN3+ or cleared (not recorded which).

Notes on this clone: Read data end 3 residues before the CDR3 end; the end is taken from the germline J gene. This chain uses TRBV13 with TRBJ2-3, with TRBD1 as a possible D gene (5 bases). CDR3 length: 15 residues. The V gene's germline CDR1 is PRHDT and CDR2 FYEKMQ (reference sequence). The V and J ends lost 3 bases and 1 base respectively, with 11 bases between them. CDR3 sequence: CASSFQGLRTDTQYF. The covered CDR3 bases are TGTGCCAGCAGCTTCCAGGGTCTTCGCACAGATACG.

In the case of this clone: The CDR3 end falls 3 residues outside the read, so it is completed with the germline J gene. The chain carries TRBV28 and TRBJ2-1, with 10 bases that match TRBD2. The CDR3 contains 15 residues. Germline CDR1 reads MDHEN; CDR2 reads SYDVKM. J gave up 8 bases and V 4 bases, and 8 bases lay outside the gene matches. The covered CDR3 bases are TGTGCCAGCAGTTCGCCTAGCGGGAGTAAGTATGAG. Translation: CASSSPSGSKYE. The full CDR3 protein reads CASSSPSGSKYEQFF.

Concerning this clone: Coverage ceases 3 residues before the CDR3 finishes, and the germline J gene fills in the end. The chain uses TRBV10-2 and TRBJ2-3, with TRBD2 identical over 11 bases. The CDR3 length is 16 residues. Germline V CDR1 and CDR2: WSHSY, SAAADI. V shed 5 bases, J shed 4 bases, and the junction held 8 bases outside the gene matches. The CDR3 bases that were read are TGCGCCAGCAGTCTAGCGGGAGGATACTTCGCAGATACG. The encoded protein is CASSLAGGYFADT. The entire CDR3 reads CASSLAGGYFADTQYF.

A remark on this clone: The CDR3 end lies 3 residues beyond the end of the read and is filled in from the germline J gene. The rearrangement uses TRBV2 and TRBJ2-2; D possibly corresponds to TRBD2 (6 bases). Per germline, CDR1 SNHLY and CDR2 FYNNEI. The CDR3 is 14 amino acids. The V end lost 7 bases, the J end lost 4 bases, and 13 bases lay between the germline ends. CDR3 protein: CASISGTATGELFF. CDR3 DNA, as far as it was read: TGTGCCAGCATATCCGGGACTGCCACCGGGGAG. Together with reference TRBV2 and TRBJ2-2, the CDR3 gives the full variable domain: EPEVTQTPSHQVTQMGQEVILRCVPISNHLYFYWYRQILGQKVEFLVSFYNNEISEKSEIFDDQFSVERPDGSNFTLKIRSTKLEDSAMYFCASISGTATGELFFGEGSRLTVL.

About this clone: Read coverage stops 3 residues before the CDR3 terminus; the germline J gene supplies the remainder. This chain connects TRBV19 to TRBJ1-6; 7 nucleotides agree with TRBD1. CDR3 length: 14 residues. Trimming cost V 3 bases and J 7 bases; bases outside gene matches: 3. The germline V gene has CDR1 LNHDA and CDR2 SQIVND (reference sequence). CDR3 DNA (partial): TGTGCCAGTAGTATTCGGGACAGAAATTCACCC. Protein sequence: CASSIRDRNSP. The CDR3, in full, reads CASSIRDRNSPLHF.

Comment on this clone: Coverage ceases 3 residues before the CDR3 finishes, and the germline J gene fills in the end. The J gene is TRBJ1-5, the V gene TRBV6-1, with TRBD1 as a possible D gene (5 bases). V was clipped by 3 bases and J by 5 bases, with 8 bases between them. The germline V gene has CDR1 MNHNS and CDR2 SASEGT. CDR3 length: 13 amino acids. Incomplete CDR3 DNA: TGTGCCAGCAGTGACAGGACATATCAGCCC. Translated, it gives CASSDRTYQP. The entire CDR3 sequence reads CASSDRTYQPQHF.

Turning to this clone: An end of the junction differs from the germline gene, which may be a read error. The read gets to within 3 residues of the CDR3 end, and the germline J gene fills in the rest. The rearrangement uses TRBV4-2 and TRBJ1-2; 10 positions agree with TRBD1. CDR1 LGHNA and CDR2 YNFKEQ come from the germline V gene. There are 16 residues in the CDR3. This CDR3 is CASSHIPGQGEYGYTF. The sequenced part of the CDR3 DNA is TGCGCCAGCAGCCATATACCCGGACAGGGGGAATATGGC.

About this clone itself: Read data end 3 residues before the CDR3 end; the end is taken from the germline J gene. The V and J genes are TRBV5-5 and TRBJ2-7; D gene ambiguous. Germline CDR1 is SGHKS and CDR2 is YYEKEE (reference sequence). CDR3 length: 12 amino acids. Trimming removed 0 bases at V and 4 bases at J, with 5 bases between. CDR3 DNA, as far as it was read: TGTGCCAGCAGCTTGGACGGGTACGAG. This codes for CASSLDGYE. The CDR3, in full, reads CASSLDGYEQYF.

Concerning this clone: The CDR3 end lies 3 residues beyond the end of the read and is filled in from the germline J gene. The chain employs TRBV6-1 and TRBJ2-2; maybe TRBD2 (5 bases). CDR3 size: 16 residues. Germline CDR1 MNHNS, CDR2 SASEGT. Deletions cut 1 base from V and 1 base from J, with 10 bases between. CDR3 region: CASSEVETMNTGELFF. The CDR3 DNA, read in part, is TGTGCCAGCAGTGAAGTTGAGACTATGAACACCGGGGAG.

Notes on this clone: Coverage ceases 3 residues before the CDR3 finishes, and the germline J gene fills in the end. The rearrangement links TRBV30 to TRBJ1-5; perhaps TRBD1 as D (6 bases). The germline V and J ends were trimmed by 1 base and 2 bases, with 6 bases remaining between them. The CDR3 contains 13 residues. The germline V gene encodes CDR1 GTSNPN and CDR2 SVGIG (reference sequence). CDR3 DNA (partial): TGTGCCTGGAGTGACAGGGGCAATCAGCCC. It translates to CAWSDRGNQP. The entire CDR3 sequence reads CAWSDRGNQPQHF.

Concerning this clone itself: The missing CDR3 end, 3 residues past where the read stops, is filled in from the germline J gene. This chain connects TRBV30 to TRBJ1-1, with D unclear. The CDR3 consists of 12 residues. Per germline, CDR1 GTSNPN and CDR2 SVGIG (reference sequence). Between the trimmed V and J ends, which lost 4 bases and 1 base, there was a span of 7 bases. Incomplete CDR3 DNA: TGTGCCTGGACTGACTCGAACACTGAA. Its translation is CAWTDSNTE. The whole CDR3 protein reads CAWTDSNTEAFF.

With respect to this clone: The CDR3 end falls 3 residues outside the read, so it is completed with the germline J gene. The V and J genes are TRBV10-3 and TRBJ2-1; 12 nucleotides match TRBD1. J was trimmed by 7 bases and V by 6 bases; bases with no gene match: 7. The CDR3 is 15 residues long. Germline V lookup: CDR1 ENHRY, CDR2 SYGVKD. The sequenced CDR3 bases are TGTGCCATCAGGGGGGACAGGGGGCCTGAAAATGAG. Protein product: CAIRGDRGPENE. The entire CDR3 is CAIRGDRGPENEQFF.

As regards this clone: The read ends 3 residues before the CDR3 terminus; that terminus is restored from the germline J gene. V and J are TRBV28 and TRBJ2-7, with 9 positions matching TRBD1. The CDR3 length is 14 residues. V lost 9 bases, J lost 3 bases, and 9 bases stayed unmatched. The germline V gene encodes CDR1 MDHEN and CDR2 SYDVKM. CDR3 bases read: TGTGCCAGTCTAGACAGGGGGACTAACTACGAG. Translating gives CASLDRGTNYE. The entire CDR3 protein reads CASLDRGTNYEQYF.

Concerning this clone itself: The read is 3 residues too short to cover the CDR3 end, so that end is filled in from the germline J gene. The J gene is TRBJ2-3, the V gene TRBV30; TRBD2 is a possible D gene (5 bases). Deletions cut 2 bases from V and 3 bases from J, with 6 bases between. This CDR3 spans 12 amino acids. Germline CDR1 reads GTSNPN; CDR2 reads SVGIG (reference sequence). CDR3 DNA (partial): TGTGCCTGGAGTCCGGGGACAGATACG. Its protein is CAWSPGTDT. The full CDR3 sequence reads CAWSPGTDTQYF. Variable domain in full (rest from reference TRBV30 and TRBJ2-3): SQTIHQWPATLVQPVGSPLSLECTVEGTSNPNLYWYRQAAGRGLQLLFYSVGIGQISSEVPQNLSASRPQDRQFILSSKKLLLSDSGFYLCAWSPGTDTQYFGPGTRLTVL.

To note about this clone: The observed sequence ends 3 residues before the CDR3 terminus, with the missing tail filled in from the germline J gene. The rearrangement joins TRBV18 to TRBJ2-1, with a weak D call TRBD2 (6 bases). Germline CDR1 is KGHSH and CDR2 is LQKENI. With 6 bases removed from V and 5 bases from J, the gap between germline ends came to 14 bases. The length of the CDR3 is 14 residues. CDR3 amino acids: CASSPGTPHNEQFF. CDR3 DNA, as far as it was read: TGTGCCAGCTCCCCCGGGACTCCCCACAATGAG.